The rows below give T cell receptor beta chains drawn from one sample of a study of T cells after somatic rescue of genetic block. Clones were read by immunoSEQ multiplex PCR, and TCRdb kept only the in-frame ones, dropping some. The sample lists about 14,000 clones, more than 65% occurring once. Sequencing input: peripheral blood mononuclear cells (PBMCs). The receptors here all came from a boy between 10 and 17 years old. Each CDR3 is given with its conserved first and last residue. Fields, in order: CDR3 protein, CDR3 DNA, J gene, clone size, D gene, V gene. The D gene is left open where the match is weak. Not every row has a clone size; where given, it reads once, few, many or a size class.

CDR3: CASSFLGLAGGVVTGELFF; DNA: TGCGCCAGCAGCTTCCTCGGACTAGCGGGAGGGGTTGTTACCGGGGAGCTGTTTTTT; J: TRBJ2-2; size: -; D: TRBD2; V: TRBV5-1
CDR3: CAISDGQGKQYF; DNA: TGTGCCATCAGTGACGGACAGGGGAAGCAGTACTTC; J: TRBJ2-7; size: -; D: TRBD1; V: TRBV10-3
CDR3: CASSFSPDSYSNQPQHF; DNA: TGTGCCAGCAGCTTCTCCCCGGACAGTTATAGCAATCAGCCCCAGCATTTT; J: TRBJ1-5; size: many; D: -; V: TRBV7-9
CDR3: CASSESGYQETQYF; DNA: TGTGCCAGCAGTGAATCCGGGTACCAAGAGACCCAGTACTTC; J: TRBJ2-5; size: few; D: -; V: TRBV2
CDR3: CASSVTSDSNQPQHF; DNA: TGTGCCAGCAGTGTGACTTCGGACAGCAATCAGCCCCAGCATTTT; J: TRBJ1-5; size: large; D: -; V: TRBV6-1
CDR3: CASSPLLYRGGEQYF; DNA: TGTGCCAGCTCACCACTCCTCTACAGGGGAGGGGAGCAGTACTTC; J: TRBJ2-7; size: -; D: -; V: TRBV18
CDR3: CASSLVLKDTQYF; DNA: TGCGCCAGCAGCTTGGTTCTAAAGGATACGCAGTATTTT; J: TRBJ2-3; size: once; D: -; V: TRBV5-1
CDR3: CASSLALDGLIGELFF; DNA: TGCGCCAGCAGCTTGGCCCTTGATGGACTAATCGGGGAGCTGTTTTTT; J: TRBJ2-2; size: few; D: -; V: TRBV5-1
CDR3: CASSPLPNGLSYEQYF; DNA: TGTGCCAGCAGCCCGCTTCCGAACGGACTTTCCTACGAGCAGTACTTC; J: TRBJ2-7; size: -; D: -; V: TRBV5-4
CDR3: CASSEAPNTEAFF; DNA: TGTGCCAGCAGTGAAGCCCCGAACACTGAAGCTTTCTTT; J: TRBJ1-1; size: -; D: -; V: TRBV2
CDR3: CASSVARGNGGEKLFF; DNA: TGTGCCAGCAGTGTCGCTAGGGGGAATGGTGGTGAAAAACTGTTTTTT; J: TRBJ1-4; size: -; D: -; V: TRBV6-1
CDR3: CAILRTGTYEQYF; DNA: TGTGCCATCTTGAGGACAGGGACCTACGAGCAGTACTTC; J: TRBJ2-7; size: -; D: TRBD1; V: TRBV10-3
CDR3: CASRPAQVPGYNSPLHF; DNA: TGTGCCAGTAGACCGGCGCAGGTCCCGGGCTATAATTCACCCCTCCACTTT; J: TRBJ1-6; size: -; D: -; V: TRBV19
CDR3: CASSSLLTSGDLYNEQFF; DNA: TGTGCCAGCAGTTCCCTCTTGACTAGCGGTGATCTCTACAATGAGCAGTTCTTC; J: TRBJ2-1; size: -; D: TRBD2; V: TRBV28
CDR3: CASSEGLSYEQYF; DNA: TGTGCCAGCAGTGAGGGACTCTCCTACGAGCAGTACTTC; J: TRBJ2-7; size: -; D: -; V: TRBV6-1
CDR3: CASSYSPRDGGQPQHF; DNA: TGTGCCAGCAGTTACTCCCCTCGGGACGGGGGGCAGCCCCAGCATTTT; J: TRBJ1-5; size: few; D: -; V: TRBV6-5
CDR3: CASSLTSGFDEQFF; DNA: TGTGCCAGCAGCTTAACTAGCGGGTTCGATGAGCAGTTCTTC; J: TRBJ2-1; size: -; D: TRBD2; V: TRBV7-9
CDR3: CASSFQGRYGYTF; DNA: TGTGCCAGCAGTTTCCAGGGGAGGTATGGCTACACCTTC; J: TRBJ1-2; size: -; D: -; V: TRBV28
CDR3: CSVTSGQETQYF; DNA: TGCAGCGTAACTAGCGGCCAAGAGACCCAGTACTTC; J: TRBJ2-5; size: few; D: TRBD2; V: TRBV29-1
CDR3: CASSLQGVTEAFF; DNA: TGTGCCAGCAGCTTGCAGGGGGTCACTGAAGCTTTCTTT; J: TRBJ1-1; size: -; D: TRBD1; V: TRBV5-4
CDR3: CASRPFGGNTGELFF; DNA: TGTGCCAGCAGACCCTTCGGGGGGAACACCGGGGAGCTGTTTTTT; J: TRBJ2-2; size: few; D: -; V: TRBV25-1
CDR3: CASSYRGRLANYGYTF; DNA: TGTGCCAGCAGCTACAGGGGCCGATTAGCTAACTATGGCTACACCTTC; J: TRBJ1-2; size: -; D: TRBD1; V: TRBV5-4
CDR3: CASSPGRADREKLFF; DNA: TGTGCCAGCAGCCCCGGCAGGGCAGATCGGGAAAAACTGTTTTTT; J: TRBJ1-4; size: few; D: -; V: TRBV7-8
CDR3: CASSQGYEQYF; DNA: TGTGCCAGTAGTCAGGGTTACGAGCAGTACTTC; J: TRBJ2-7; size: -; D: -; V: TRBV19
CDR3: CATSRTSGGVRGEQFF; DNA: TGTGCCACCAGCAGGACTAGCGGGGGGGTACGCGGTGAGCAGTTCTTC; J: TRBJ2-1; size: once; D: TRBD2; V: TRBV15
CDR3: CASSALGDRDTQYF; DNA: TGTGCCAGCAGCGCCCTGGGGGATAGAGATACGCAGTATTTT; J: TRBJ2-3; size: -; D: -; V: TRBV9
CDR3: CASSLEWNNEQFF; DNA: TGTGCCAGTAGTCTTGAGTGGAACAATGAGCAGTTCTTC; J: TRBJ2-1; size: -; D: -; V: TRBV19
CDR3: CASSYRSATNEKLFF; DNA: TGCGCCAGCAGTTATCGATCTGCAACTAATGAAAAACTGTTTTTT; J: TRBJ1-4; size: -; D: -; V: TRBV5-1
CDR3: CSVGSRGGSHEQYF; DNA: TGCAGCGTTGGAAGCAGGGGAGGTTCCCACGAGCAGTACTTC; J: TRBJ2-7; size: -; D: -; V: TRBV29-1
CDR3: CASSQENRVGGYTF; DNA: TGTGCCAGCAGCCAAGAAAATCGAGTTGGTGGCTACACCTTC; J: TRBJ1-2; size: few; D: -; V: TRBV14
CDR3: CASSPPRVTGANVLTF; DNA: TGTGCCAGTAGTCCCCCTAGGGTGACTGGGGCCAACGTCCTGACTTTC; J: TRBJ2-6; size: once; D: -; V: TRBV19
CDR3: CASSRRTSLKFF; DNA: TGTGCCAGCAGCCGTAGGACTTCCCTAAAGTTCTTC; J: TRBJ2-7; size: -; D: -; V: TRBV5-6
CDR3: CASSSFRDSQFYGYTF; DNA: TGTGCCAGCAGTTCTTTCCGGGACAGCCAATTCTATGGCTACACCTTC; J: TRBJ1-2; size: -; D: TRBD1; V: TRBV28
CDR3: CASSLFYEQYF; DNA: TGTGCCAGCAGCTTATTTTACGAGCAGTACTTC; J: TRBJ2-7; size: -; D: -; V: TRBV7-6
CDR3: CASSTNTGELFF; DNA: TGTGCCAGCTCCACGAACACCGGGGAGCTGTTTTTT; J: TRBJ2-2; size: once; D: -; V: TRBV11-3
CDR3: CASSLYKWDEQFF; DNA: TGTGCCAGCAGCTTATATAAGTGGGATGAGCAGTTCTTC; J: TRBJ2-1; size: once; D: -; V: TRBV11-3
CDR3: CASRLRQGSETQYF; DNA: TGTGCCAGCAGACTTAGACAGGGGTCAGAGACCCAGTACTTC; J: TRBJ2-5; size: once; D: TRBD1; V: TRBV6-6
CDR3: CAISNHQVYQETQYF; DNA: TGTGCCATCAGTAACCATCAGGTGTACCAAGAGACCCAGTACTTC; J: TRBJ2-5; size: -; D: -; V: TRBV10-3
CDR3: CASSEFRIPSTDTQYF; DNA: TGTGCCAGCAGTGAATTTCGGATCCCCAGCACAGATACGCAGTATTTT; J: TRBJ2-3; size: -; D: -; V: TRBV25-1
CDR3: CAWSYGITTETQYF; DNA: TGTGCCTGGAGTTACGGGATCACGACCGAGACCCAGTACTTC; J: TRBJ2-5; size: -; D: -; V: TRBV30
CDR3: CAWSLGGPAALAKNIQYF; DNA: TGTGCCTGGTCCCTAGGGGGACCGGCGGCTTTAGCCAAAAACATTCAGTACTTC; J: TRBJ2-4; size: few; D: -; V: TRBV30
CDR3: CASSARTGTTNEKLFF; DNA: TGTGCCAGCAGTGCCCGAACCGGGACAACTAATGAAAAACTGTTTTTT; J: TRBJ1-4; size: medium-sized; D: -; V: TRBV2
CDR3: CASSWQGAQYEQYF; DNA: TGTGCCAGCAGCTGGCAGGGGGCGCAGTACGAGCAGTACTTC; J: TRBJ2-7; size: -; D: TRBD1; V: TRBV5-4
CDR3: CASSEVGVGQFF; DNA: TGTGCCAGCAGTGAAGTGGGTGTCGGGCAGTTCTTC; J: TRBJ2-1; size: -; D: -; V: TRBV2
CDR3: CASTSGLPRGEAFF; DNA: TGTGCCAGCACATCGGGACTCCCGAGAGGTGAAGCTTTCTTT; J: TRBJ1-1; size: -; D: -; V: TRBV5-4
CDR3: CASSLWDSEQFF; DNA: TGTGCCAGCAGCTTATGGGACAGCGAGCAGTTCTTC; J: TRBJ2-1; size: once; D: TRBD1; V: TRBV7-6
CDR3: CASSPVQGDQPQHF; DNA: TGTGCCAGCTCACCGGTACAGGGGGATCAGCCCCAGCATTTT; J: TRBJ1-5; size: -; D: TRBD1; V: TRBV18
CDR3: CASRHYEQYF; DNA: TGTGCCAGCCGCCACTACGAGCAGTACTTC; J: TRBJ2-7; size: -; D: -; V: TRBV28
CDR3: CASSRGGLSFSYEQYF; DNA: TGTGCCAGCAGCCGAGGGGGTCTCAGCTTCTCCTACGAGCAGTACTTC; J: TRBJ2-7; size: -; D: -; V: TRBV5-8
CDR3: CASSFQETQYF; DNA: TGTGCCAGCAGTTTCCAAGAGACCCAGTACTTC; J: TRBJ2-5; size: -; D: -; V: TRBV7-2
CDR3: CASSFGQAIGGTDTQYF; DNA: TGTGCCAGCAGCTTTGGGCAGGCAATAGGGGGAACAGATACGCAGTATTTT; J: TRBJ2-3; size: -; D: -; V: TRBV7-9
CDR3: CASSVAVSSGTGGFPSGNTIYF; DNA: TGTGCCAGCAGCGTAGCTGTTTCATCCGGGACAGGGGGCTTTCCCTCTGGAAACACCATATATTTT; J: TRBJ1-3; size: -; D: TRBD1; V: TRBV9
CDR3: CSVRGIGETQYF; DNA: TGCAGCGTTAGGGGAATAGGAGAGACCCAGTACTTC; J: TRBJ2-5; size: few; D: -; V: TRBV29-1
CDR3: CASSLDRAETQYF; DNA: TGTGCCAGCAGCTTAGACAGGGCGGAGACCCAGTACTTC; J: TRBJ2-5; size: -; D: -; V: TRBV7-9
CDR3: CASSFLLRTGPGGDTQYF; DNA: TGCGCCAGCAGCTTCCTACTGCGGACAGGACCCGGGGGAGATACGCAGTATTTT; J: TRBJ2-3; size: -; D: -; V: TRBV5-1
CDR3: CASSLLGFNTEAFF; DNA: TGTGCCAGCAGTTTATTAGGGTTCAACACTGAAGCTTTCTTT; J: TRBJ1-1; size: -; D: -; V: TRBV27
CDR3: CASSLGGQSSYNEQFF; DNA: TGCGCCAGCAGCTTGGGTGGGCAGAGCTCCTACAATGAGCAGTTCTTC; J: TRBJ2-1; size: -; D: -; V: TRBV5-1
CDR3: CASSRQGFDTDTQYF; DNA: TGTGCCAGCAGTAGACAGGGGTTCGACACAGATACGCAGTATTTT; J: TRBJ2-3; size: -; D: TRBD1; V: TRBV6-6
CDR3: CASSGTVNQPQHF; DNA: TGTGCCAGCAGCGGGACAGTGAATCAGCCCCAGCATTTT; J: TRBJ1-5; size: once; D: -; V: TRBV9
CDR3: CASSSGRSANYGYTF; DNA: TGTGCCAGCAGCTCCGGGCGGTCAGCTAACTATGGCTACACCTTC; J: TRBJ1-2; size: -; D: -; V: TRBV27